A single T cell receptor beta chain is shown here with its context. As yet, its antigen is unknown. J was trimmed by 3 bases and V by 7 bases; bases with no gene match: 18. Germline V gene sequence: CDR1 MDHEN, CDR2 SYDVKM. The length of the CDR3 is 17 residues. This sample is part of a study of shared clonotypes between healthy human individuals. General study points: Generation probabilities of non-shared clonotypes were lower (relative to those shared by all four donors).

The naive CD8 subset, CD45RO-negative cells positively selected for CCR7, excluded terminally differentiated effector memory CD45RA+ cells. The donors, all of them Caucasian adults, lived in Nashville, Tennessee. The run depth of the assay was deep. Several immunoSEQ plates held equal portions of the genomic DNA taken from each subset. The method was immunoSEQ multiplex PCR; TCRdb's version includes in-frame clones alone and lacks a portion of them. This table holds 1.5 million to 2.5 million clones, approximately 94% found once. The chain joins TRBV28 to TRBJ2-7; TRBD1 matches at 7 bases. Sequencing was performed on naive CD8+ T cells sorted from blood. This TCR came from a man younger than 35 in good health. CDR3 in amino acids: CASKPLMGTELNYEQYF. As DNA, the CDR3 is TGTGCCAGCAAACCTTTAATGGGGACAGAGCTGAACTACGAGCAGTACTTC.